Given below is one T cell receptor (beta chain) in context. The data were obtained in a study of control samples from healthy donors and cancer patients. This CDR3 is built from 19 residues. Germline CDR1 MNHEY, CDR2 SMNVEV (reference sequence). V shed 2 bases and J shed 2 bases, with 25 bases lying between them. Sequenced by immunoSEQ multiplex PCR; TCRdb stores in-frame clones only, minus some. This sample has 77,000 or so clones, with around 91% found just once. This chain joins TRBV27 and TRBJ2-7, with D possibly matching TRBD1 (5 bases). The origin of this receptor is a man between 25 and 39 years old in good health. The specimen sequenced was blood. The CDR3 nucleotides read TGTGCCAGCAGTTTAAGGCCCCTAGGATGGGCAGGGCCCCCCTACGAGCAGTACTTC. As protein: CASSLRPLGWAGPPYEQYF.